In its sample, the clone carrying this T cell receptor beta chain was seen a few times. This record belongs to a study of T cell repertoires in cytomegalovirus infection. Study background: From public TCR beta signatures came an indication of both CMV infection and matching HLA type.

TCRdb passed the reads through MiXCR, listing each CDR3 protein once. Of around 740,000 distinct CDR3 sequences listed, under 40% are singletons. The receptor was derived from a human donor in good health (CMV status not recorded). Some clones in this sample may be carry-over from other donors' samples. Sequencing was carried out using PBMCs.

The CDR3 protein is CASSFWSQINTGELFF. The CDR3 DNA reads TGTGCCAGCAGCTTTTGGAGCCAGATTAACACCGGGGAGCTGTTTTTT. The gene calls are TRBV7-6 and TRBJ2-2; D unresolved. Germline assignment: CDR1 SGHVS and CDR2 FNYEAQ. Trimming removed 3 bases from V and 2 bases from J, with 13 bases in between. This CDR3 is 16 amino acids long.